Following are 14 T cell receptor beta chains from one sample sequenced in a study of blood T cell repertoires in COVID-19. Profiling relied on immunoSEQ multiplex PCR, and the TCRdb table lists in-frame clones only, not all of them. Here the sample spans about 69,000 clones, 84% being singletons. Sequencing was done on a sample of peripheral blood. The origin of the receptors is a middle-aged man with COVID-19, enrolled during active disease.

The chain recombines TRBV5-3 with TRBJ2-7; 11 bases match TRBD2. TRBV5-3 is an ORF, and what it does is uncertain. This CDR3 is 16 amino acids long. J lost 3 bases, V lost 0 bases, and 5 bases had no gene match. The CDR3 DNA reads TGTGCCAGAAGCTTGGGGCGGACTAGCGGGTACTACGAGCAGTACTTC. Encoded protein: CARSLGRTSGYYEQYF.

V is TRBV11-2 and J is TRBJ2-7, with a possible D match to TRBD2 (7 bases). CDR1 is SGHAT and CDR2 is FQNNGV in the germline V gene. The V gene lost 7 bases and the J gene lost 2 bases, with 15 bases spanning the gap. The CDR3 is 14 amino acids. CDR3 sequence reads: CASTFPGGTYEQYF. DNA of the CDR3: TGTGCCAGCACCTTCCCGGGGGGCACCTACGAGCAGTACTTC.

V gene TRBV27 combines with J gene TRBJ1-2; no clear D gene. The CDR3 totals 15 residues. Per germline, CDR1 MNHEY and CDR2 SMNVEV (reference sequence). Trimming stripped 3 bases from V and 1 base from J, with 12 bases between. The CDR3 DNA reads as TGTGCCAGCAGTTTCCTCTCGACGGGTAACTATGGCTACACCTTC. It codes for CASSFLSTGNYGYTF.

The chain employs TRBV27 and TRBJ2-7; TRBD1 aligns across 10 bases. CDR3 length equals 15 residues. Trimming at V came to 5 bases and at J to 6 bases, leaving 10 bases not matched to a gene. Germline CDR1 and CDR2: MNHEY and SMNVEV (reference sequence). Here the CDR3 DNA reads TGTGCCAGCAGTGGGGTGACAGGGGGCGGGTCCGAGCAGTACTTC. Translation: CASSGVTGGGSEQYF.

The chain recombines TRBV18 with TRBJ2-5; 13 bases are a match to TRBD2. This CDR3 has 19 amino acids. The germline V gene encodes CDR1 KGHSH and CDR2 LQKENI. Unmatched junction bases numbered 14, after V lost 5 bases and J lost 2 bases. The CDR3 DNA reads as TGTGCCAGCTCATCTCCCGGGACTAGCGGGGTCAGGAGGCAAGAGACCCAGTACTTC. Translating gives CASSSPGTSGVRRQETQYF.

The chain carries TRBV30 and TRBJ1-5; D unresolved. The CDR3 spans 14 residues. Germline loops: CDR1 GTSNPN, CDR2 SVGIG (reference sequence). Trimming took off 1 base at V and 5 bases at J, with 12 bases between the two ends. The CDR3 is CAWSEGGPHQPQHF. DNA for the CDR3: TGTGCCTGGAGTGAAGGAGGTCCGCATCAGCCCCAGCATTTT.

The V call is TRBV9, the J call TRBJ2-3; TRBD2 matches 16 bases. Germline lookup yields CDR1 SGDLS and CDR2 YYNGEE. There are 19 residues in the CDR3. V dropped 3 bases and J dropped 0; count of bases not matched to a gene: 7. This CDR3 is CASSGAGTSGGDSTDTQYF. The CDR3 nucleotides are TGTGCCAGCAGCGGCGCCGGGACTAGCGGGGGGGATAGCACAGATACGCAGTATTTT.

J is TRBJ2-1 and V is TRBV2; 8 positions match TRBD2. J gave up 10 bases and V 7 bases, and 15 bases lay outside the gene matches. CDR1 is SNHLY and CDR2 is FYNNEI in the germline V gene. The CDR3 consists of 15 residues. For the CDR3, the DNA is TGTGCCAGCAACTCCGGGACTAGTTATGTCGGGGAGCAGTTCTTC. Its protein product is CASNSGTSYVGEQFF.

The V call is TRBV2, the J call TRBJ2-3; D is unresolved. V gave up 9 bases and J gave up 1 base, with 8 bases separating them. Per germline, CDR1 SNHLY and CDR2 FYNNEI. The CDR3 loop spans 12 amino acids. The CDR3 DNA sequence: TGTGCCAGAACTACACGCACAGATACGCAGTATTTT. Protein sequence: CARTTRTDTQYF.

The rearrangement joins TRBV14 to TRBJ1-6; D perhaps matches TRBD1 (6 bases). The germline V and J ends were trimmed by 5 bases and 7 bases, with 15 bases remaining between them. The CDR3 has 15 amino acids. Germline V gives CDR1 SGHDN, CDR2 FVKESK. The CDR3 spells CASSTQGKSNSPLHF. The CDR3 nucleotides read TGTGCCAGCAGCACACAGGGAAAGAGCAATTCACCCCTCCACTTT.

This chain links TRBV6-4 with TRBJ1-2, with 8 bases identical to TRBD1. J gave up 2 bases and V 3 bases, and 14 bases lay outside the gene matches. Germline CDR1 MRHNA, CDR2 SNTAGT. The CDR3 extends over 18 amino acids. As DNA, the CDR3 is TGTGCCAGCAGTGAATCCCTTAGGACAGGGAAGAAGAACTATGGCTACACCTTC. Its protein product is CASSESLRTGKKNYGYTF.

This chain joins TRBV4-1 and TRBJ2-7; TRBD2 matches at 8 bases. V was pared by 0 bases and J by 2 bases, with 3 bases of the junction left unmatched. The CDR3 contains 15 residues. Germline CDR1 is MGHRA and CDR2 is YSYEKL. The CDR3 here is CASSQEWTSPYEQYF. DNA for the CDR3: TGCGCCAGCAGCCAAGAGTGGACTAGCCCCTACGAGCAGTACTTC.

The V and J genes are TRBV7-3 and TRBJ2-5; TRBD2 matches at 7 bases. CDR3 length: 16 amino acids. The germline CDR1 and CDR2 sequences are SGHTA and FQGTGA. V was clipped by 0 bases and J by 2 bases; unmatched bases: 6. In DNA, the CDR3 is TGTGCCAGCAGCTTAACTGGAGGGCGGGGGCAAGAGACCCAGTACTTC. Translating gives CASSLTGGRGQETQYF.

This clone was recorded a few times. This rearrangement joins TRBV6-4 to TRBJ2-1; 7 bases agree with TRBD1. The junction had 14 bases not matched to a gene; V was cut back by 3 bases and J by 9 bases. CDR3 length: 16 amino acids. Germline CDR1 is MRHNA and CDR2 is SNTAGT. CDR3 bases: TGTGCCAGCAGTGAAGACGAACAGGGGTTTGTTGGTGAGCAGTTCTTC. It translates to CASSEDEQGFVGEQFF.